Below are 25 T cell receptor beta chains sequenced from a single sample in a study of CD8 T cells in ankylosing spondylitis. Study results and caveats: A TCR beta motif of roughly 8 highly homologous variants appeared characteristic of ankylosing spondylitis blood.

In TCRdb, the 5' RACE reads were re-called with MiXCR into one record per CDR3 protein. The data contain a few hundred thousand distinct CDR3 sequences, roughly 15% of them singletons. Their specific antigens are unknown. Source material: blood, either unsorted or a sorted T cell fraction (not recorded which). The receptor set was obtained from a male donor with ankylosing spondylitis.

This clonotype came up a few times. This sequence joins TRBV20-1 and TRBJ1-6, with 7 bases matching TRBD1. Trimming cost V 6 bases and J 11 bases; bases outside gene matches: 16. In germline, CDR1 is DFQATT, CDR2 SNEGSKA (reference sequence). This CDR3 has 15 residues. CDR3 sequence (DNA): TGCAGTGCCCTTCTGGGGCAGGGGGATGTCGCACCCCTCCACTTT. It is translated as CSALLGQGDVAPLHF.

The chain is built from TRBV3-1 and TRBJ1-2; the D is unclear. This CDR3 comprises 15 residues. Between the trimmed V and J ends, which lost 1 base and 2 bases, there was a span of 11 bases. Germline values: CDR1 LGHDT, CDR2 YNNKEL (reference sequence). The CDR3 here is CASSQGRSPNYGYTF. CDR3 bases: TGTGCCAGCAGCCAAGGCAGAAGCCCAAACTATGGCTACACCTTC. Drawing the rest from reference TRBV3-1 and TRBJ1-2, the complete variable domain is DTAVSQTPKYLVTQMGNDKSIKCEQNLGHDTMYWYKQDSKKFLKIMFSYNNKELIINETVPNRFSPKSPDKAHLNLHINSLELGDSAVYFCASSQGRSPNYGYTFGSGTRLTVV.

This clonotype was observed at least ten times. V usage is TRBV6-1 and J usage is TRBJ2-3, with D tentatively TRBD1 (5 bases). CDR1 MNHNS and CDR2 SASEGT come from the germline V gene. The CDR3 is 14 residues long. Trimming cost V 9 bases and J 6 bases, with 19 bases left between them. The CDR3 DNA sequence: TGTGCCAGTGGTAGCATCTGGGCAGGGGATACGCAGTATTTT. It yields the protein CASGSIWAGDTQYF.

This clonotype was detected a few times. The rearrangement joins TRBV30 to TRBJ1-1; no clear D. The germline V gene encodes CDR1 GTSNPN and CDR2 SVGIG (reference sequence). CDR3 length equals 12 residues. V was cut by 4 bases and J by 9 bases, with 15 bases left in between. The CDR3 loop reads CAWIRTSKKAFF. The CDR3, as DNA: TGTGCCTGGATACGGACCTCCAAAAAAGCTTTCTTT.

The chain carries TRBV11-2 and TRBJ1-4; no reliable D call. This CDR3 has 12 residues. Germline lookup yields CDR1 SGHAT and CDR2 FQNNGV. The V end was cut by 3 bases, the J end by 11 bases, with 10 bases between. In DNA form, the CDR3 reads TGTGCCAGCAGCTTCGACATGAGGAAACTGTTTTTT. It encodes CASSFDMRKLFF.

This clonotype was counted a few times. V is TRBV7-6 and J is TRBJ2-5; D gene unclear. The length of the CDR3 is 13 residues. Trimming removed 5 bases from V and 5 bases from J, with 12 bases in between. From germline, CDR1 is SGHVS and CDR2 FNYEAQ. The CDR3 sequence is CASSPNLGETQYF. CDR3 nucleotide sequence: TGTGCCAGCAGCCCAAACTTAGGGGAGACCCAGTACTTC. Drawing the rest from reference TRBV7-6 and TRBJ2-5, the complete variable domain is GAGVSQSPRYKVTKRGQDVALRCDPISGHVSLYWYRQALGQGPEFLTYFNYEAQQDKSGLPNDRFSAERPEGSISTLTIQRTEQRDSAMYRCASSPNLGETQYFGPGTRLLVL.

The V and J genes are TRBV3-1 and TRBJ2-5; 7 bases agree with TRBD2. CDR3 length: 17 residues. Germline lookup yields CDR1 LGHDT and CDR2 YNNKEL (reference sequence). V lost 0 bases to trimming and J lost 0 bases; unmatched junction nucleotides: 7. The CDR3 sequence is CASSQDWASGNQETQYF. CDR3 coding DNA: TGTGCCAGCAGCCAAGATTGGGCTAGCGGAAACCAAGAGACCCAGTACTTC.

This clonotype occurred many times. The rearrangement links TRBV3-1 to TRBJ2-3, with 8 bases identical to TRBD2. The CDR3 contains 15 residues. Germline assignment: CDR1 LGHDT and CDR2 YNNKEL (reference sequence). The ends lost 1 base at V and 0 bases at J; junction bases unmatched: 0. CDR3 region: CASSQVAGSTDTQYF. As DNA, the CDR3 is TGTGCCAGCAGCCAAGTAGCGGGAAGCACAGATACGCAGTATTTT.

The CDR3 nucleotides read TGTGCCAGCAGTGACCTGAGGGCAGGGGCGAGCACAGATACGCAGTATTTT. This gives the protein CASSDLRAGASTDTQYF. The chain carries TRBV28 and TRBJ2-3, with a possible D match to TRBD1 (6 bases). Germline V gene lookup returns CDR1 MDHEN and CDR2 SYDVKM. This CDR3 region has 17 residues. The V gene lost 5 bases and the J gene lost 0 bases, with 18 bases spanning the gap. The full variable domain, in which reference TRBV28 and TRBJ2-3 provide the parts outside the CDR3, is DVKVTQSSRYLVKRTGEKVFLECVQDMDHENMFWYRQDPGLGLRLIYFSYDVKMKEKGDIPEGYSVSREKKERFSLILESASTNQTSMYLCASSDLRAGASTDTQYFGPGTRLTVL.

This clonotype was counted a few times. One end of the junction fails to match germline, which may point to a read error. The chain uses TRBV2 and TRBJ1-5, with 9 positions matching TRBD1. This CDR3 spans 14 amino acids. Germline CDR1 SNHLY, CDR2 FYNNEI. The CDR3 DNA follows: TGTGCCAGCGGTGAAGACAGGGGGGATCAGCCCCAGCATTTT. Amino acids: CASGEDRGDQPQHF.

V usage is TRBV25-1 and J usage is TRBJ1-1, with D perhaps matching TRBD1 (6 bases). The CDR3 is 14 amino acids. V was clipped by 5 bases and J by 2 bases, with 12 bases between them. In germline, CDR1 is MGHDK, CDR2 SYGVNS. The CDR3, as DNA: TGTGCCAGCAGTAACAGGGATACTAACACTGAAGCTTTCTTT. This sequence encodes CASSNRDTNTEAFF.

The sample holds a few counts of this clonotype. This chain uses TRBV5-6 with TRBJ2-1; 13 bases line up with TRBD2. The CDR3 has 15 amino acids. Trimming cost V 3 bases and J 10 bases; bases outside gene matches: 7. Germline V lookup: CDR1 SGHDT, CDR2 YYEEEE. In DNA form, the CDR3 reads TGTGCCAGCAGCTGGACTAGCGGGAGCAAGAACGAGCAGTTCTTC. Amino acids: CASSWTSGSKNEQFF.

CDR3 residues: CASNIPGTVSYNEQFF. The CDR3 nucleotides are TGTGCCAGCAACATCCCGGGGACTGTCTCCTACAATGAGCAGTTCTTC. This chain joins TRBV5-6 and TRBJ2-1; D perhaps matches TRBD2 (6 bases). The V end lost 6 bases, the J end lost 0 bases, and 16 bases lay between the germline ends. Germline CDR1 reads SGHDT; CDR2 reads YYEEEE. The CDR3 extends over 16 amino acids.

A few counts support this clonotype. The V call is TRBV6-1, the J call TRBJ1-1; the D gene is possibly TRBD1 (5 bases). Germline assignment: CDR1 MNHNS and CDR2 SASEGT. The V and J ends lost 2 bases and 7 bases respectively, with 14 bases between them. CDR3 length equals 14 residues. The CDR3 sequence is CASSENLARDEAFF. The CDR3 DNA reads TGTGCCAGCAGTGAAAATTTAGCCAGGGATGAAGCTTTCTTT.

The CDR3 nucleotides read TGTGCCAGCAGCCAACCCTCCAGGACCTCCTACGAGCAGTACTTC. This gives the protein CASSQPSRTSYEQYF. This sequence joins TRBV3-1 and TRBJ2-7, with unresolved D. The CDR3 totals 15 residues. CDR1 LGHDT and CDR2 YNNKEL come from the germline V gene (reference sequence). The ends were cut back, 2 bases at V and 0 bases at J, with 11 bases in the middle.

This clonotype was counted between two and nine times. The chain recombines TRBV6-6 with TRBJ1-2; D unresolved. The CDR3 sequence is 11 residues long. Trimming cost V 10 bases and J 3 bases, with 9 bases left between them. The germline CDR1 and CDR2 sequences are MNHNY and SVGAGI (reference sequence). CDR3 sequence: CATRRDYGYTF. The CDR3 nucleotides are TGTGCCACCCGGCGCGACTATGGCTACACCTTC.

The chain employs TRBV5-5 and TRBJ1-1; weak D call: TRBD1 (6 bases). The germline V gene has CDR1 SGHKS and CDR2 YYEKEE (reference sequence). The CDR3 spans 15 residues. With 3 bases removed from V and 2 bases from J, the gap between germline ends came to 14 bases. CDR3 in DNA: TGTGCCAGCAGCTGGGGGGGGCGGTACAACACTGAAGCTTTCTTT. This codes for CASSWGGRYNTEAFF. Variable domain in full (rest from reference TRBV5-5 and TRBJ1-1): DAGVTQSPTHLIKTRGQQVTLRCSPISGHKSVSWYQQVLGQGPQFIFQYYEKEERGRGNFPDRFSARQFPNYSSELNVNALLLGDSALYLCASSWGGRYNTEAFFGQGTRLTVV.

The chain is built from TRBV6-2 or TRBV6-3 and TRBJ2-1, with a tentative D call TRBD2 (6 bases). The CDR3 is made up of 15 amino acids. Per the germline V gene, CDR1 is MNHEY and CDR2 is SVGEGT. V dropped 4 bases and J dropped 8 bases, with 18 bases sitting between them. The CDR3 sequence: CASSSSPFGRDEQFF. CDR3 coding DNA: TGTGCCAGCAGTTCTTCACCCTTCGGGAGAGATGAGCAGTTCTTC.

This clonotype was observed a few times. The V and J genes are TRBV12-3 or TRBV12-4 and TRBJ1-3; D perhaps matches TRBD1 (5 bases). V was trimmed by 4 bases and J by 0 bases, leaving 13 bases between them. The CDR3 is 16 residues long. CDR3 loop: CASSYGGTSSGNTIYF. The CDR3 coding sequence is TGTGCCAGCAGTTACGGGGGGACCAGCTCTGGAAACACCATATATTTT.

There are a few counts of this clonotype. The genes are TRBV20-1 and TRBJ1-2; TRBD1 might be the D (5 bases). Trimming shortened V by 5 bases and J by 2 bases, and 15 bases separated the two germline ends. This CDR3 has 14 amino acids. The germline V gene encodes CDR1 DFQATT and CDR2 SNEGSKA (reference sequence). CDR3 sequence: CSASMGGTNYGYTF. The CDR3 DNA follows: TGCAGTGCTTCCATGGGGGGAACCAACTATGGCTACACCTTC.

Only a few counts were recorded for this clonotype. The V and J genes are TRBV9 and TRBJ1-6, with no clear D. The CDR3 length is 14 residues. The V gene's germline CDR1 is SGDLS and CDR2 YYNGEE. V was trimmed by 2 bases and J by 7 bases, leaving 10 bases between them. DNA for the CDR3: TGTGCCAGCAGCGTTTTAGCAGAAAATTCACCCCTCCACTTT. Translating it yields CASSVLAENSPLHF. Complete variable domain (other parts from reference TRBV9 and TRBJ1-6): DSGVTQTPKHLITATGQRVTLRCSPRSGDLSVYWYQQSLDQGLQFLIQYYNGEERAKGNILERFSAQQFPDLHSELNLSSLELGDSALYFCASSVLAENSPLHFGNGTRLTVT.

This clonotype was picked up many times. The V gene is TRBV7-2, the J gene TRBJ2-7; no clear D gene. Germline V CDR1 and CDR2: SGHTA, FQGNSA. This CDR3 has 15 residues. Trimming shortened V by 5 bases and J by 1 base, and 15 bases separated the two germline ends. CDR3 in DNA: TGTGCCAGCAGCCCAAGATCATTTGGGTCCTACGAGCAGTACTTC. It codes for CASSPRSFGSYEQYF. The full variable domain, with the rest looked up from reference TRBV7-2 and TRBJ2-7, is GAGVSQSPSNKVTEKGKDVELRCDPISGHTALYWYRQSLGQGLEFLIYFQGNSAPDKSGLPSDRFSAERTGGSVSTLTIQRTQQEDSAVYLCASSPRSFGSYEQYFGPGTRLTVT.

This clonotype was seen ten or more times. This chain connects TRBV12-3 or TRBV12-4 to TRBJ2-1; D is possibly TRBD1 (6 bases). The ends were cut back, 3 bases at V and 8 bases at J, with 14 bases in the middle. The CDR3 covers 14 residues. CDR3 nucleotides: TGTGCCAGCAGTTTCCCTCACAGGGTGGATGAGCAGTTCTTC. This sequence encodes CASSFPHRVDEQFF.

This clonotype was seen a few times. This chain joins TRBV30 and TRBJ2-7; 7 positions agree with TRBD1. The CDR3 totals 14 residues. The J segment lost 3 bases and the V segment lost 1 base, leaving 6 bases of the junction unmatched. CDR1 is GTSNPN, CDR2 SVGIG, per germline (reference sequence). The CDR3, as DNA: TGTGCCTGGAGTGGTTTAGGGGGCAGCTACGAGCAGTACTTC. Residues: CAWSGLGGSYEQYF.

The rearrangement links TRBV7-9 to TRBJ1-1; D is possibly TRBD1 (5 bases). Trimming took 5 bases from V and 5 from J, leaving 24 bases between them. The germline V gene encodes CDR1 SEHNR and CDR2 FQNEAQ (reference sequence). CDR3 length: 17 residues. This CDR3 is CASSPPERNRRDTEAFF. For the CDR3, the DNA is TGTGCCAGCAGCCCCCCGGAGCGAAACAGGAGGGATACTGAAGCTTTCTTT. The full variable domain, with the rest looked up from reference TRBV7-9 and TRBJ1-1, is DTGVSQNPRHKITKRGQNVTFRCDPISEHNRLYWYRQTLGQGPEFLTYFQNEAQLEKSRLLSDRFSAERPKGSFSTLEIQRTEQGDSAMYLCASSPPERNRRDTEAFFGQGTRLTVV.